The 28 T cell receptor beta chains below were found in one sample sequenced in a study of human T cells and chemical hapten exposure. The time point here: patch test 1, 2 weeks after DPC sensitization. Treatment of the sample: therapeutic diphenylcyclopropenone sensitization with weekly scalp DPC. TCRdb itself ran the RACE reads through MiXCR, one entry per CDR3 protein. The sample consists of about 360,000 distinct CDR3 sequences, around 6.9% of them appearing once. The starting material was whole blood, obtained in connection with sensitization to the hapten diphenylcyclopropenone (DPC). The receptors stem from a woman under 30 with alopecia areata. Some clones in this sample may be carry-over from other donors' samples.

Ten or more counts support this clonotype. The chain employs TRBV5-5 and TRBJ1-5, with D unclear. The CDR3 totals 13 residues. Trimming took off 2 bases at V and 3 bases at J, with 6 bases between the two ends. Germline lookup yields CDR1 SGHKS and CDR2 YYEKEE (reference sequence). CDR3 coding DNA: TGTGCCAGCAGCTTCGGGGTCAATCAGCCCCAGCATTTT. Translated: CASSFGVNQPQHF.

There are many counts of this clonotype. The CDR3 here is CASSDSTSGGTDTQYF. Here the CDR3 DNA reads TGTGCCAGCAGTGACTCGACTAGCGGGGGCACAGATACGCAGTATTTT. The chain recombines TRBV6-4 with TRBJ2-3; 11 positions match TRBD2. Germline V gene data show CDR1 as MRHNA and CDR2 as SNTAGT. The CDR3 extends over 16 amino acids. J was trimmed by 1 base and V by 0 bases; bases with no gene match: 0.

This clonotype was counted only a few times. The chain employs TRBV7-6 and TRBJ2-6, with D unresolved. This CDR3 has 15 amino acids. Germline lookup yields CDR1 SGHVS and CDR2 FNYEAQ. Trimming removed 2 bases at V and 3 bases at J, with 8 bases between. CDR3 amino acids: CASSLWVGGANVLTF. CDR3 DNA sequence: TGTGCCAGCAGCTTATGGGTTGGTGGGGCCAACGTCCTGACTTTC.

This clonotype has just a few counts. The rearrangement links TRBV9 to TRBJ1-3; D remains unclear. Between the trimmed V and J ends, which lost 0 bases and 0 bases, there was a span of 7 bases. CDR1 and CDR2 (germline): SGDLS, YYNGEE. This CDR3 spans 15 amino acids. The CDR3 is CASSVASSSGNTIYF. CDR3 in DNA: TGTGCCAGCAGCGTAGCTTCTAGCTCTGGAAACACCATATATTTT.

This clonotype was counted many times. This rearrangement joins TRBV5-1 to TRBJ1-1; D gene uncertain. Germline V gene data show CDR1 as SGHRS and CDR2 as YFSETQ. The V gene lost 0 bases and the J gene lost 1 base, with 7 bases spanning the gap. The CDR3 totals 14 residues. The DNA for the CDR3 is TGCGCCAGCAGCTTGGACAGACCGAACACTGAAGCTTTCTTT. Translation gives CASSLDRPNTEAFF.

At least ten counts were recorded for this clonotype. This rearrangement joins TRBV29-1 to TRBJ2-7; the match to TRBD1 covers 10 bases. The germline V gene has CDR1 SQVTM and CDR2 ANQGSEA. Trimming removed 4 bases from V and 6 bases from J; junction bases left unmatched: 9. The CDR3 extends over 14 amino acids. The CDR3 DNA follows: TGCAGCGTTGGGACCGGGACAGGGGAAAGCGAGCAGTACTTC. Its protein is CSVGTGTGESEQYF.

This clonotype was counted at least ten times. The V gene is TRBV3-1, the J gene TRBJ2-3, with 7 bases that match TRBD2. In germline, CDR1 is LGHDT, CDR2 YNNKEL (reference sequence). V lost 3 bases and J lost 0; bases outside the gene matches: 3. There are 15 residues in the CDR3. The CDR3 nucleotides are TGTGCCAGCAGCCAGGGACTACAAAGCACAGATACGCAGTATTTT. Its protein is CASSQGLQSTDTQYF.

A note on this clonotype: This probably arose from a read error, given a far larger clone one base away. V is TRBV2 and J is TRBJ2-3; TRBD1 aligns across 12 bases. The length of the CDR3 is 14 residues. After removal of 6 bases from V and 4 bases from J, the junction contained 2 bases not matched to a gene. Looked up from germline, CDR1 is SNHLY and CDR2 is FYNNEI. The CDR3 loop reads CASRGTGGADTQYF. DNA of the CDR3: TGTGCCAGCAGGGGGACAGGGGGCGCAGATACGCAGTATTTT.

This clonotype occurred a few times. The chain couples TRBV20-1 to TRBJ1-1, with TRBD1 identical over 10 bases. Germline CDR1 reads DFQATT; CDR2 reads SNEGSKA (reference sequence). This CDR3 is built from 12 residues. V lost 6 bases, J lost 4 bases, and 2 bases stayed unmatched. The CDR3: CSARDRGTEAFF. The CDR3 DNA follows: TGCAGTGCGCGGGACAGGGGCACTGAAGCTTTCTTT.

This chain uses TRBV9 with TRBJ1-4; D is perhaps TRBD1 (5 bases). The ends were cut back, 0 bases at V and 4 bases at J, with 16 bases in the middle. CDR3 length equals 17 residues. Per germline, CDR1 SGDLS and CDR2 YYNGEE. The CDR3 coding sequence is TGTGCCAGCAGCGTAGGGGGCATGGGACGGAATAATGAAAAACTGTTTTTT. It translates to CASSVGGMGRNNEKLFF.

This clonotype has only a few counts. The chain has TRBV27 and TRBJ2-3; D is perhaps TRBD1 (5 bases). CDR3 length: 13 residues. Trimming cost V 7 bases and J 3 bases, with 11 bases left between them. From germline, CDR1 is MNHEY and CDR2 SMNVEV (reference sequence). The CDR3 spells CASNRRRTDTQYF. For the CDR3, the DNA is TGTGCCAGCAACAGGCGTCGGACAGATACGCAGTATTTT.

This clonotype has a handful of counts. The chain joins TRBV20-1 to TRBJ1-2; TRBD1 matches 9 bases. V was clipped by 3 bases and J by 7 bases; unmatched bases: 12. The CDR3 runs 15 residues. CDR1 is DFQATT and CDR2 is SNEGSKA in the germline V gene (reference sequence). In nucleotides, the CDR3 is TGCAGTGCTAGTTTCTCGACAGGGGGGATATTTGGCTACACCTTC. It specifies CSASFSTGGIFGYTF.

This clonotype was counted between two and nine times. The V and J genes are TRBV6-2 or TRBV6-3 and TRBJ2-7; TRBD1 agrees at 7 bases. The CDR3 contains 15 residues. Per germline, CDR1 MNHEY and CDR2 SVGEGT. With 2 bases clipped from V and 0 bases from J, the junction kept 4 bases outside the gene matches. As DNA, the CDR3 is TGTGCCAGCAGTTACCGGACAGGACTCTCCTACGAGCAGTACTTC. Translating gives CASSYRTGLSYEQYF.

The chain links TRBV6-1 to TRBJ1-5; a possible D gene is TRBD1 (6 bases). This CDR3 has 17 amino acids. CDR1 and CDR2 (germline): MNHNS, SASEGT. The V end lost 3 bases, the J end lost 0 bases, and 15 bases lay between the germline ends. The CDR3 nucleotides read TGTGCCAGCAGTGACGCACTACAGGGCTATAGCAATCAGCCCCAGCATTTT. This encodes CASSDALQGYSNQPQHF.

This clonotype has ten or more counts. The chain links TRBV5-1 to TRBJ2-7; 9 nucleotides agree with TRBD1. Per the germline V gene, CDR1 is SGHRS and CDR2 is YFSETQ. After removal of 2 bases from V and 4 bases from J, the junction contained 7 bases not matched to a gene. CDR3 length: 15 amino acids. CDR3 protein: CASSFGTGIIYEQYF. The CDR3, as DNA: TGCGCCAGCAGCTTTGGGACAGGGATTATATACGAGCAGTACTTC.

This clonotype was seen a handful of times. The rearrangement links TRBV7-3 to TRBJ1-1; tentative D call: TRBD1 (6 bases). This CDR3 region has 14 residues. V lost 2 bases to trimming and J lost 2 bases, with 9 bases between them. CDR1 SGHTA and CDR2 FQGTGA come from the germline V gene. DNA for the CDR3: TGTGCCAGCAGCTTATCGGGGGCTAACACTGAAGCTTTCTTT. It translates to CASSLSGANTEAFF.

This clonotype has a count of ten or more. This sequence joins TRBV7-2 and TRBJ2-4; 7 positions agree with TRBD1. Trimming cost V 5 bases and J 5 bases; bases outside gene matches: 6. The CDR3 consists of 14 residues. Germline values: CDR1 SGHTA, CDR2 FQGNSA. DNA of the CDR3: TGTGCCAGCAGCCGTGACAGGGCTGAAAACATTCAGTACTTC. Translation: CASSRDRAENIQYF.

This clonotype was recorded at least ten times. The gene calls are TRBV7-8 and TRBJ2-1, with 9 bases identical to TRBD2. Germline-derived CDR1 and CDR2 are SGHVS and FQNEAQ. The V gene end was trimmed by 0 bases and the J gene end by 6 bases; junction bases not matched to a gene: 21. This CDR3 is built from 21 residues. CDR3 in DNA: TGTGCCAGCAGCTTAGCGCGGGGGTTAGCGGGGGCTCTATCGGGTAGCAATGAGCAGTTCTTC. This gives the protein CASSLARGLAGALSGSNEQFF. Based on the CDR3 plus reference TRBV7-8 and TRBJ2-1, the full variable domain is GAGVSQSPRYKVAKRGQDVALRCDPISGHVSLFWYQQALGQGPEFLTYFQNEAQLDKSGLPSDRFFAERPEGSVSTLKIQRTQQEDSAVYLCASSLARGLAGALSGSNEQFFGPGTRLTVL.

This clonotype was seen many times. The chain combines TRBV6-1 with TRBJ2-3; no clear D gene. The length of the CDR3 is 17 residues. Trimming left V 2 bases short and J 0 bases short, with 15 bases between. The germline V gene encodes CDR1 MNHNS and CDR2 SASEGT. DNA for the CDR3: TGTGCCAGCAGTGAAATCTGGCAGAGCATTAGCACAGATACGCAGTATTTT. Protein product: CASSEIWQSISTDTQYF.

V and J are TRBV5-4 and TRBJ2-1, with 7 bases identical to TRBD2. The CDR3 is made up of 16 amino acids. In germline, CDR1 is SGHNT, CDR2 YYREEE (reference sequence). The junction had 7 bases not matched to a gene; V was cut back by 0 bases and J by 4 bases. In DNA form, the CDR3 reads TGTGCCAGCAGCTTGGTGGCTAGCGGTACTTACAATGAGCAGTTCTTC. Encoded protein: CASSLVASGTYNEQFF.

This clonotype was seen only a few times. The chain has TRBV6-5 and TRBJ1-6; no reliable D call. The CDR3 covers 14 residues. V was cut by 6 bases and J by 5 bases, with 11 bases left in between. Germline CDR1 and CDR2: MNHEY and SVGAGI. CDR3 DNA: TGTGCCAGCAGGCAAGGACGTGATAATTCACCCCTCCACTTT. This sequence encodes CASRQGRDNSPLHF.

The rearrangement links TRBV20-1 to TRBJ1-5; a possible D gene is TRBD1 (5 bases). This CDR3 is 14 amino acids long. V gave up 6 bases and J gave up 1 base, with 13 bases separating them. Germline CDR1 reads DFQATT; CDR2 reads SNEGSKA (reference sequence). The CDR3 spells CSAQRQGSNQPQHF. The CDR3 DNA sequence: TGCAGTGCGCAGCGTCAGGGAAGCAATCAGCCCCAGCATTTT.

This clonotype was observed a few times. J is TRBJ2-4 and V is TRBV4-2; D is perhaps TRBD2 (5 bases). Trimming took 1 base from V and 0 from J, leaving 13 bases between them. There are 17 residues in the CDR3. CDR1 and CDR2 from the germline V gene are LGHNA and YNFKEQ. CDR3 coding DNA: TGTGCCAGCAGCCAAGTCGTTGACGGGATAGCCAAAAACATTCAGTACTTC. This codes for CASSQVVDGIAKNIQYF.

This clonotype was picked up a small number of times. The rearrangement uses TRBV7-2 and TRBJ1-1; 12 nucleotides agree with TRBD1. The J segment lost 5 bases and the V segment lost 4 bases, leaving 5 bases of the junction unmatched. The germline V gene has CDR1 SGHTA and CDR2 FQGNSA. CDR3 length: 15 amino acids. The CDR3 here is CASSSGTGGATEAFF. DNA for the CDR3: TGTGCCAGCAGCTCCGGGACAGGGGGCGCGACTGAAGCTTTCTTT.

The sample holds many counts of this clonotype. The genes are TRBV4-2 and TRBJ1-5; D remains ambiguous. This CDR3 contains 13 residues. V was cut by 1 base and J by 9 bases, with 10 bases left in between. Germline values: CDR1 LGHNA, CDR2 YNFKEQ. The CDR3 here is CASSQALDWPQHF. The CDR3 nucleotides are TGTGCCAGCAGCCAAGCCTTGGACTGGCCCCAGCATTTT.

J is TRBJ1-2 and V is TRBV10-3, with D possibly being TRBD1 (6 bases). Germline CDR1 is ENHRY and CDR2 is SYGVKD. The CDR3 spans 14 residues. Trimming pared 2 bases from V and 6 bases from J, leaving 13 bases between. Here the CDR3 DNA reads TGTGCCATCAGTGAGGATGGGGGGCAAGATGGCTACACCTTC. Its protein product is CAISEDGGQDGYTF.

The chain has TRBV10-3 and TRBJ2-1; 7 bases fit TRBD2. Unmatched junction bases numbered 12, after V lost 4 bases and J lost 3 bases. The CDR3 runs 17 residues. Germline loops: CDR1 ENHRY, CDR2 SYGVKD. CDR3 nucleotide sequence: TGTGCCATCAGTGTATTATCGGGGGGTCCTGACTACAATGAGCAGTTCTTC. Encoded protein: CAISVLSGGPDYNEQFF.

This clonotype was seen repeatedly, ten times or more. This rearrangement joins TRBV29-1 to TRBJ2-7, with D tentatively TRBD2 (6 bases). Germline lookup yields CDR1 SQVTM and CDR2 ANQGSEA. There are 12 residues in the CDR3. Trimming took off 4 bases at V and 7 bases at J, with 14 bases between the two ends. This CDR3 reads CSVVMVRGEQYF. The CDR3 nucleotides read TGCAGCGTTGTAATGGTCCGGGGGGAGCAGTACTTC.